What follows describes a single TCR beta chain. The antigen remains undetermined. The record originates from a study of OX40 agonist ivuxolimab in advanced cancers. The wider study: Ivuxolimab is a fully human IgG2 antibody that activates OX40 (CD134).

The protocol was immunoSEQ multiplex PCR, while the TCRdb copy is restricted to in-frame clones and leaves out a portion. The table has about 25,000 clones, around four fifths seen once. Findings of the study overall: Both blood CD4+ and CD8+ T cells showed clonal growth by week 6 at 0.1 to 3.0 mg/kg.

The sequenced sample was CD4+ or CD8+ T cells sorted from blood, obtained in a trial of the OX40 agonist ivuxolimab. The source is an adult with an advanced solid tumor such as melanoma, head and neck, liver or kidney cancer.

Here the CDR3 reads CASSDLEGGLNEQYF. CDR3 coding DNA: TGTGCCAGCAGTGACCTAGAGGGGGGTTTGAACGAGCAGTACTTC. The chain has TRBV6-1 and TRBJ2-7; D possibly matches TRBD1 or TRBD2 (6 bases each). The CDR3 length is 15 residues. The ends were cut back, 3 bases at V and 5 bases at J, with 17 bases in the middle. Germline lookup yields CDR1 MNHNS and CDR2 SASEGT.